One and the same sample provided the 32 T cell receptor beta chains below, sequenced in a study of T-cell memory formation after mild COVID-19. TCRdb reprocessed the 5' RACE reads via MiXCR and lists one record per CDR3 protein. The sample records some 70,000 distinct CDR3 sequences, 15% to 20% being singletons. What was sequenced was PBMCs or a T cell subset sorted from them (not recorded which). All receptors come from an adult woman who had mild COVID-19 (a few samples of this study predate the infection). Cell type and time point are not known.

The sample holds a few counts of this clonotype. V usage is TRBV7-9 and J usage is TRBJ2-3, with a tentative D call TRBD2 (5 bases). V lost 6 bases and J lost 1, with 11 bases in between. Germline assignment: CDR1 SEHNR and CDR2 FQNEAQ (reference sequence). CDR3 length: 14 residues. This CDR3 reads CASRGAAGTDTQYF. CDR3 sequence (DNA): TGTGCCAGCAGGGGAGCGGCCGGCACAGATACGCAGTATTTT.

The chain recombines TRBV24-1 with TRBJ1-2; 8 bases map to TRBD1. The CDR3 runs 13 residues. The germline V gene has CDR1 KGHDR and CDR2 SFDVKD. The V and J ends lost 1 base and 6 bases, in that order; junction bases with no gene match: 0. The CDR3 protein is CATSDLQGDGYTF. The CDR3 DNA follows: TGTGCCACCAGTGATTTACAGGGGGATGGCTACACCTTC.

The V and J genes are TRBV29-1 and TRBJ2-7; a possible D gene is TRBD1 (5 bases). The CDR3 totals 13 residues. The ends were cut back, 7 bases at V and 0 bases at J, with 13 bases in the middle. Germline values: CDR1 SQVTM, CDR2 ANQGSEA. The CDR3 sequence: CSAYDSSSYEQYF. CDR3 nucleotide sequence: TGCAGCGCTTACGACAGTAGCTCCTACGAGCAGTACTTC.

The chain joins TRBV7-8 to TRBJ1-5; D ambiguous. CDR1 is SGHVS, CDR2 FQNEAQ, per germline. Trimming cost V 5 bases and J 9 bases, with 14 bases left between them. The CDR3 sequence is 13 residues long. The CDR3 nucleotides are TGTGCCAGCAGCCAAGGCCAAGGTTGGCCCCAGCATTTT. It codes for CASSQGQGWPQHF.

The chain links TRBV5-1 to TRBJ2-2, with 8 positions matching TRBD2. CDR3 length equals 17 residues. Trimming cost V 0 bases and J 4 bases; bases outside gene matches: 8. Germline assignment: CDR1 SGHRS and CDR2 YFSETQ. The CDR3 sequence: CASSLGPAGVGTGELFF. CDR3 nucleotide sequence: TGCGCCAGCAGCTTGGGGCCAGCGGGAGTGGGCACCGGGGAGCTGTTTTTT.

This clonotype was counted between two and nine times. The chain has TRBV29-1 and TRBJ2-3; D call uncertain. CDR1 is SQVTM and CDR2 is ANQGSEA in the germline V gene. The V gene lost 3 bases and the J gene lost 3 bases, with 13 bases spanning the gap. The CDR3 runs to 14 residues. CDR3 sequence reads: CSVDPSDGTDTQYF. The CDR3 coding sequence is TGCAGCGTTGATCCATCAGATGGAACAGATACGCAGTATTTT.

This chain connects TRBV6-2 or TRBV6-3 to TRBJ2-1; 7 nucleotides match TRBD2. CDR3 length equals 17 residues. V lost 4 bases and J lost 4; bases outside the gene matches: 13. The germline V gene encodes CDR1 MNHEY and CDR2 SVGEGT. In DNA form, the CDR3 reads TGTGCCAGCAGTTCAGGCGTGATAGCGGGCCTATACAATGAGCAGTTCTTC. This gives the protein CASSSGVIAGLYNEQFF.

This clonotype was found a few times. The genes are TRBV29-1 and TRBJ2-1; 9 nucleotides match TRBD2. CDR1 is SQVTM, CDR2 ANQGSEA, per germline. The CDR3 is 15 amino acids. J gave up 7 bases and V 6 bases, and 13 bases lay outside the gene matches. CDR3 sequence reads: CSVPGASGAGNEQFF. CDR3 nucleotide sequence: TGCAGCGTCCCTGGAGCTAGCGGGGCAGGGAATGAGCAGTTCTTC.

This chain joins TRBV12-3 or TRBV12-4 and TRBJ2-7; D could derive from TRBD1 or TRBD2 (5 bases each). V lost 4 bases to trimming and J lost 1 base, with 14 bases between them. This CDR3 spans 15 amino acids. The CDR3 DNA sequence: TGTGCCAGCAGTTGGCGGATCAGGGAGTCCTACGAGCAGTACTTC. As protein: CASSWRIRESYEQYF.

V and J are TRBV5-6 and TRBJ1-5; 7 positions agree with TRBD1. Germline V gene data show CDR1 as SGHDT and CDR2 as YYEEEE. There are 14 residues in the CDR3. Trimming at V came to 4 bases and at J to 1 base, leaving 2 bases not matched to a gene. The CDR3 DNA reads TGTGCCAGCAGCGGGACAGAGAGCAATCAGCCCCAGCATTTT. This gives the protein CASSGTESNQPQHF.

The rearrangement uses TRBV12-3 or TRBV12-4 and TRBJ2-1, with TRBD2 identical over 8 bases. The CDR3 consists of 15 residues. V shed 6 bases, J shed 1 base, and the junction held 5 bases outside the gene matches. The CDR3 nucleotides read TGTGCCAGCAGGGACGGGAGGGCGTCCTACAATGAGCAGTTCTTC. Its protein product is CASRDGRASYNEQFF.

The V and J genes are TRBV12-3 or TRBV12-4 and TRBJ2-1, with 7 bases lining up with TRBD1. V shed 3 bases, J shed 5 bases, and the junction held 10 bases outside the gene matches. The CDR3 is 16 amino acids. CDR3 amino acids: CASSFTDRVLHNEQFF. In nucleotides, the CDR3 is TGTGCCAGCAGTTTCACCGACAGGGTACTCCACAATGAGCAGTTCTTC.

Many counts were recorded for this clonotype. The chain recombines TRBV7-2 with TRBJ1-2; TRBD1 matches at 10 bases. This CDR3 contains 14 residues. CDR1 SGHTA and CDR2 FQGNSA come from the germline V gene. J gave up 6 bases and V 5 bases, and 6 bases lay outside the gene matches. CDR3 DNA sequence: TGTGCCAGCAGCAGAGGTGGGACAGGGGATGGCTACACCTTC. Translating gives CASSRGGTGDGYTF.

This clonotype has only a few counts. The CDR3 sequence is CSVERDTQYF. The CDR3 DNA reads TGCAGCGTCGAGAGAGATACGCAGTATTTT. The chain employs TRBV29-1 and TRBJ2-3; the D is unclear. The CDR3 covers 10 residues. CDR1 SQVTM and CDR2 ANQGSEA come from the germline V gene. With 6 bases removed from V and 5 bases from J, the gap between germline ends came to 6 bases.

The CDR3 sequence is CASSRTGVGETQYF. The CDR3 DNA reads as TGTGCCAGCAGTCGGACAGGGGTAGGAGAGACCCAGTACTTC. The chain joins TRBV12-3 or TRBV12-4 to TRBJ2-5; TRBD1 matches at 9 bases. CDR3 length: 14 amino acids. The V gene end was trimmed by 5 bases and the J gene end by 4 bases; junction bases not matched to a gene: 5.

The chain uses TRBV7-9 and TRBJ2-1, with 7 positions matching TRBD2. Germline trimming cut 4 bases from V and 7 bases from J; bases unmatched to any gene: 10. This CDR3 is built from 15 residues. The V gene's germline CDR1 is SEHNR and CDR2 FQNEAQ (reference sequence). The CDR3 DNA reads TGTGCCAGCAGCTCCAGCGGGGACTTTCGTAATGAGCAGTTCTTC. Its protein is CASSSSGDFRNEQFF.

The chain carries TRBV6-6 and TRBJ2-7; D is possibly TRBD2 (6 bases). Germline loops: CDR1 MNHNY, CDR2 SVGAGI (reference sequence). This CDR3 has 13 amino acids. The V end was cut by 2 bases, the J end by 5 bases, with 10 bases between. The CDR3 region has the DNA TGTGCCAGCAGTTACACCGGGAGCGACGAGCAGTACTTC. Protein product: CASSYTGSDEQYF.

The V and J genes are TRBV24-1 and TRBJ2-1; 9 bases agree with TRBD2. From germline, CDR1 is KGHDR and CDR2 SFDVKD. The CDR3 loop spans 15 amino acids. Germline trimming cut 7 bases from V and 6 bases from J; bases unmatched to any gene: 9. The CDR3 sequence: CATSPAGGLANEQFF. The DNA of the CDR3 is TGTGCCACCAGCCCAGCGGGAGGCCTCGCCAATGAGCAGTTCTTC.

This clonotype was seen a handful of times. The J gene is TRBJ1-1, the V gene TRBV24-1, with a tentative D call TRBD1 (6 bases). This CDR3 comprises 16 residues. Trimming took off 10 bases at V and 1 base at J, with 21 bases between the two ends. The germline gives CDR1 KGHDR, CDR2 SFDVKD. This chain's CDR3 is CATIRRGRSGNTEAFF. Here the CDR3 DNA reads TGTGCCACGATCCGGCGGGGGCGGAGCGGGAACACTGAAGCTTTCTTT.

This clonotype was detected only a few times. This chain connects TRBV7-9 to TRBJ2-1, with 9 bases matching TRBD1. The CDR3 length is 15 residues. J was trimmed by 4 bases and V by 5 bases; bases with no gene match: 6. Per germline, CDR1 SEHNR and CDR2 FQNEAQ (reference sequence). In nucleotides, the CDR3 is TGTGCCAGCAGCCCCGGACAGGGGTCGTACAATGAGCAGTTCTTC. Its translation is CASSPGQGSYNEQFF.

This clonotype was seen only a few times. The chain employs TRBV11-2 and TRBJ2-7, with TRBD2 as a possible D gene (6 bases). Between the trimmed V and J ends, which lost 5 bases and 0 bases, there was a span of 17 bases. This CDR3 has 16 amino acids. Germline V gives CDR1 SGHAT, CDR2 FQNNGV. The DNA of the CDR3 is TGTGCCAGCAGCGACCCCGGAGGAGGGAGCTCCTACGAGCAGTACTTC. Amino acids: CASSDPGGGSSYEQYF.

This chain links TRBV10-3 with TRBJ1-2; D unresolved. There are 13 residues in the CDR3. Germline lookup yields CDR1 ENHRY and CDR2 SYGVKD. V lost 4 bases and J lost 5, with 11 bases in between. The CDR3 DNA reads TGTGCCATCAGTGGGGCAGAGCAGTATGGCTACACCTTC. It encodes CAISGAEQYGYTF.

The chain recombines TRBV7-9 with TRBJ2-3; 10 bases are a match to TRBD2. The J segment lost 3 bases and the V segment lost 10 bases, leaving 13 bases of the junction unmatched. This CDR3 region has 16 residues. Germline loops: CDR1 SEHNR, CDR2 FQNEAQ (reference sequence). The CDR3 is CAIPSGGTSETDTQYF. CDR3 nucleotide sequence: TGTGCCATCCCCTCGGGGGGGACTAGCGAAACAGATACGCAGTATTTT.

J is TRBJ2-1 and V is TRBV6-5, with TRBD2 identical over 9 bases. The length of the CDR3 is 16 residues. V trimming: 0 bases; J trimming: 0 bases; junction bases outside the gene matches: 0. Germline loops: CDR1 MNHEY, CDR2 SVGAGI. Written as DNA, the CDR3 is TGTGCCAGCAGTTACTCGACTAGCGGCTCCTACAATGAGCAGTTCTTC. Its translation is CASSYSTSGSYNEQFF.

The CDR3 DNA is TGCAGTGCTGCCAACATCGACCAGCCAATCTCCCGAGGGGCTTTCTTT. Its protein product is CSAANIDQPISRGAFF. This chain joins TRBV20-1 and TRBJ1-1; no firm D call. Trimming pared 5 bases from V and 11 bases from J, leaving 30 bases between. Germline-derived CDR1 and CDR2 are DFQATT and SNEGSKA (reference sequence). This CDR3 has 16 amino acids.

This clonotype appeared a few times. This chain joins TRBV25-1 and TRBJ2-7; possible D gene TRBD2, 6 bases. Trimming shortened V by 4 bases and J by 0 bases, and 13 bases separated the two germline ends. The length of the CDR3 is 15 residues. The V gene's germline CDR1 is MGHDK and CDR2 SYGVNS. CDR3 sequence: CASSGLDGSSYEQYF. CDR3 nucleotides: TGTGCCAGCAGTGGCCTGGACGGGAGCTCCTACGAGCAGTACTTC.

The V and J genes are TRBV2 and TRBJ2-3; 7 bases are a match to TRBD1. Germline V gene data show CDR1 as SNHLY and CDR2 as FYNNEI. The CDR3 consists of 15 residues. Losses at the gene ends were 8 bases for V and 2 bases for J; bases not matched to a gene: 10. The CDR3 DNA follows: TGTGCCAGCGGAGCCTGGGACAGCCCCACAGATACGCAGTATTTT. It specifies CASGAWDSPTDTQYF. The variable domain in full, with the rest retrieved from reference TRBV2 and TRBJ2-3, is EPEVTQTPSHQVTQMGQEVILRCVPISNHLYFYWYRQILGQKVEFLVSFYNNEISEKSEIFDDQFSVERPDGSNFTLKIRSTKLEDSAMYFCASGAWDSPTDTQYFGPGTRLTVL.

J is TRBJ1-5 and V is TRBV30, with 7 bases lining up with TRBD1. The CDR3 loop spans 13 amino acids. The V gene's germline CDR1 is GTSNPN and CDR2 SVGIG (reference sequence). The V segment lost 3 bases and the J segment 7 bases; nucleotides outside the gene matches: 6. The CDR3 nucleotides read TGTGCCTGGAGCGCAGGGGGGGACCAGCCCCAGCATTTT. Translated: CAWSAGGDQPQHF. Full variable domain (rest looked up from reference TRBV30 and TRBJ1-5): SQTIHQWPATLVQPVGSPLSLECTVEGTSNPNLYWYRQAAGRGLQLLFYSVGIGQISSEVPQNLSASRPQDRQFILSSKKLLLSDSGFYLCAWSAGGDQPQHFGDGTRLSIL.

This clonotype appeared a few times. The chain recombines TRBV4-3 with TRBJ2-1; tentative D call: TRBD2 (6 bases). Germline assignment: CDR1 LGHNA and CDR2 YSLEER. The V end was cut by 4 bases, the J end by 6 bases, with 13 bases between. This CDR3 spans 14 amino acids. Written as DNA, the CDR3 is TGCGCCAGCAGCCTGACTCGGGACTCCAATGAGCAGTTCTTC. The encoded protein is CASSLTRDSNEQFF.

This clonotype was seen a handful of times. This chain uses TRBV12-3 or TRBV12-4 with TRBJ2-1; 10 positions agree with TRBD2. Losses at the gene ends were 4 bases for V and 6 bases for J; bases not matched to a gene: 9. CDR3 length: 16 amino acids. CDR3 protein: CASSSSGGSPGNEQFF. The CDR3 DNA is TGTGCCAGCAGTTCTAGCGGGGGCTCGCCTGGCAATGAGCAGTTCTTC.

The chain is built from TRBV30 and TRBJ2-3; D is unresolved. Trimming took off 3 bases at V and 2 bases at J, with 9 bases between the two ends. CDR3 size: 13 residues. Germline values: CDR1 GTSNPN, CDR2 SVGIG (reference sequence). The CDR3 bases are TGTGCCTGGAGCCTAAGTCACACAGATACGCAGTATTTT. Residues: CAWSLSHTDTQYF.

This sequence joins TRBV29-1 and TRBJ2-2, with 8 bases matching TRBD2. From germline, CDR1 is SQVTM and CDR2 ANQGSEA. V shed 0 bases, J shed 3 bases, and the junction held 6 bases outside the gene matches. The CDR3 is 16 residues long. The CDR3 DNA is TGCAGCGTTGAAGAGGGGGTAGCGGGGTACACCGGGGAGCTGTTTTTT. Its translation is CSVEEGVAGYTGELFF.